Below, 10 T cell receptor beta chains from the same sample are listed, as sequenced in a study of radiotherapy plus CTLA-4 blockade in lung cancer. Measured with immunoSEQ multiplex PCR; TCRdb has only the in-frame clones, and not every one. Of about 36,000 clones in the sample, roughly 72% are singletons; the top ten hold 11%. This specimen was peripheral blood, taken from a patient treated with radiotherapy plus ipilimumab. The receptors were gathered from a human donor with non-small cell lung cancer who had stable disease on radiotherapy plus ipilimumab.

The chain employs TRBV4-3 and TRBJ2-3, with D hard to call. Per the germline V gene, CDR1 is LGHNA and CDR2 is YSLEER. V gave up 0 bases and J gave up 4 bases, with 17 bases separating them. The CDR3 totals 17 residues. The CDR3 region is CASSQDLGPQAADTQYF. The CDR3 DNA reads TGCGCCAGCAGCCAAGATCTGGGCCCACAAGCCGCAGATACGCAGTATTTT.

This chain connects TRBV14 to TRBJ1-6; 8 bases align to TRBD1. CDR1 and CDR2 from the germline V gene are SGHDN and FVKESK. Unmatched junction bases numbered 7, after V lost 5 bases and J lost 1 base. The CDR3 is 17 amino acids. Written as DNA, the CDR3 is TGTGCCAGCAGCGCACGACAGGGGAGTTCCTATAATTCACCCCTCCACTTT. It specifies CASSARQGSSYNSPLHF.

The chain couples TRBV5-6 to TRBJ1-2; possible D gene TRBD1, 5 bases. V was clipped by 2 bases and J by 4 bases, with 21 bases between them. The CDR3 runs 17 residues. Germline V gene data show CDR1 as SGHDT and CDR2 as YYEEEE. CDR3 coding DNA: TGTGCCAGCAGCTTAAACCGGCCGGGACTGATTCTCTATGGCTACACCTTC. It translates to CASSLNRPGLILYGYTF.

This chain links TRBV11-2 with TRBJ2-3; 9 positions match TRBD1. V lost 5 bases to trimming and J lost 3 bases; unmatched junction nucleotides: 3. The CDR3 totals 14 residues. CDR1 SGHAT and CDR2 FQNNGV come from the germline V gene. The CDR3 region is CASSLDRGTDTQYF. Here the CDR3 DNA reads TGTGCCAGCAGCCTGGACAGGGGAACAGATACGCAGTATTTT.

The chain combines TRBV10-3 with TRBJ1-1; D gene unclear. With 6 bases removed from V and 0 bases from J, the gap between germline ends came to 5 bases. Germline V CDR1 and CDR2: ENHRY, SYGVKD. This CDR3 has 12 residues. CDR3 coding DNA: TGTGCCATCAGCACAGTGAACACTGAAGCTTTCTTT. Encoded protein: CAISTVNTEAFF.

This clone came up a few times. The chain combines TRBV25-1 with TRBJ1-2; D possibly corresponds to TRBD1 (5 bases). CDR3 length equals 13 residues. Germline V gene sequence: CDR1 MGHDK, CDR2 SYGVNS. The V and J ends lost 7 bases and 2 bases respectively, with 11 bases between them. This CDR3 reads CASNMGGNYGYTF. CDR3 sequence (DNA): TGTGCCAGCAACATGGGGGGGAACTATGGCTACACCTTC.

This clone has more than one count but fewer than ten. This sequence joins TRBV19 and TRBJ1-2; unclear D gene. Germline-derived CDR1 and CDR2 are LNHDA and SQIVND (reference sequence). V was cut by 6 bases and J by 6 bases, with 17 bases left in between. This CDR3 is built from 14 residues. CDR3 nucleotides: TGTGCCAGTAGCTCTCAGCTTCTAAGCGATGGCTACACCTTC. It is translated as CASSSQLLSDGYTF.

The rearrangement uses TRBV5-6 and TRBJ1-4; 7 bases match TRBD1. Germline CDR1 is SGHDT and CDR2 is YYEEEE. With V trimmed by 1 base and J by 8 bases, 5 bases remained unmatched. The CDR3 length is 14 residues. For the CDR3, the DNA is TGTGCCAGCAGCTTGTGGGACAGAGGCGAAAAACTGTTTTTT. This gives the protein CASSLWDRGEKLFF.

The chain couples TRBV29-1 to TRBJ1-3; D gene ambiguous. V lost 2 bases to trimming and J lost 4 bases, with 9 bases between them. Germline-derived CDR1 and CDR2 are SQVTM and ANQGSEA. The CDR3 spans 13 residues. The CDR3 protein is CSVERFSGNTIYF. Here the CDR3 DNA reads TGCAGCGTTGAACGGTTTAGCGGAAACACCATATATTTT.

The V call is TRBV11-3, the J call TRBJ2-5, with D unresolved. V shed 8 bases and J shed 1 base, with 5 bases lying between them. From germline, CDR1 is SGHNT and CDR2 YENEEA. The CDR3 has 11 residues. The CDR3 loop is CASSIQETQYF. CDR3 nucleotide sequence: TGTGCCAGCTCTATCCAAGAGACCCAGTACTTC.